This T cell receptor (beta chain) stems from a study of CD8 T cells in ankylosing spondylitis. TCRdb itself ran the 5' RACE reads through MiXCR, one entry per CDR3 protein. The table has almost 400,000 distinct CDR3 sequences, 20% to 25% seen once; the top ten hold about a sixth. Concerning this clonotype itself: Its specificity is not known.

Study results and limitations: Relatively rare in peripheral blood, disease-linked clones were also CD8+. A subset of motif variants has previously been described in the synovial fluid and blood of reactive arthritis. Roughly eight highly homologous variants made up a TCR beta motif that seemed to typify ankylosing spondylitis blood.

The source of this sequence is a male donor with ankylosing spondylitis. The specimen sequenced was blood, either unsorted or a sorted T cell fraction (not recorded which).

CDR3 region: CSARSNTVGYEQYF. DNA of the CDR3: TGCAGTGCTAGATCGAACACAGTGGGCTACGAGCAGTACTTC. V and J are TRBV20-1 and TRBJ2-7; no firm D call. The germline V gene has CDR1 DFQATT and CDR2 SNEGSKA (reference sequence). The CDR3 runs 14 residues. V gave up 2 bases and J gave up 3 bases, with 14 bases separating them.